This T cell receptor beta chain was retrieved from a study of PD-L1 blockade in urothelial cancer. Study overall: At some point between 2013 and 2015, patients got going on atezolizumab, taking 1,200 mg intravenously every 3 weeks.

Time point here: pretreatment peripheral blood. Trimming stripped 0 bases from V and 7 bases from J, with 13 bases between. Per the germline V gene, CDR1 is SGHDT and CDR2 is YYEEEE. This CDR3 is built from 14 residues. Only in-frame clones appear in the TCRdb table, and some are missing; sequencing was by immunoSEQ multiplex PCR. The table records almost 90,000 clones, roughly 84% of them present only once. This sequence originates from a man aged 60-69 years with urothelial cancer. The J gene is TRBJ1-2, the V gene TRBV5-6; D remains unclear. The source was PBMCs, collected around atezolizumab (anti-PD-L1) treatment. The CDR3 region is CASSLATGLPGYTF. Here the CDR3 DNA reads TGTGCCAGCAGCTTGGCGACGGGTCTCCCTGGCTACACCTTC.